These 6 T cell receptor beta chains originate from one sample sequenced in a study of response to subunit inactivated influenza vaccine listed by TCRdb under 2018. The receptor library was made with RT-PCR. Sequencing relied on an Illumina HiSeq 2500. TCRdb reworked the public reads: Q25 trimming with fastp, MiXCR clone assembly, productive beta chains retained. Each record represents a unique CDR3 protein, reported with the most common genes and DNA among its rows. In all, the sample holds hundreds of thousands of distinct CDR3 sequences, and 16% of those were seen once. Of the sample, 2.5% to 3.5% falls within the top ten clones. The specimen was CD4+ T cells sorted from PBMCs, collected about 24 months after vaccination. All receptors derive from a man between 45 and 75 years old who received an inactivated influenza vaccine. Donor details come from another sample of the same person, matched by shared clones.

The chain joins TRBV4-1 to TRBJ2-1, with 9 bases lining up with TRBD2. Germline values: CDR1 MGHRA, CDR2 YSYEKL. This CDR3 contains 17 residues. Trimming at V came to 1 base and at J to 7 bases, leaving 11 bases not matched to a gene. CDR3 amino acids: CASSQGKGVAGENEQFF. The CDR3 coding sequence is TGCGCCAGCAGCCAAGGGAAGGGGGTAGCGGGAGAGAATGAGCAGTTCTTC.

This chain connects TRBV20-1 to TRBJ2-1, with 8 bases lining up with TRBD2. There are 14 residues in the CDR3. Losses at the gene ends were 6 bases for V and 2 bases for J; bases not matched to a gene: 6. In germline, CDR1 is DFQATT, CDR2 SNEGSKA (reference sequence). The CDR3 loop reads CSARAGVTYNEQFF. CDR3 DNA sequence: TGCAGTGCCCGAGCGGGGGTGACCTACAATGAGCAGTTCTTC.

This clonotype was observed many times. The chain carries TRBV5-1 and TRBJ2-3, with D perhaps TRBD1 (5 bases). The CDR3 runs 15 residues. V was cut by 2 bases and J by 0 bases, with 10 bases left in between. Germline CDR1 reads SGHRS; CDR2 reads YFSETQ. The CDR3 here is CASSFLGASTDTQYF. The CDR3 bases are TGCGCCAGCAGCTTTTTAGGGGCAAGCACAGATACGCAGTATTTT.

This clonotype was observed a few times. The rearrangement joins TRBV5-1 to TRBJ1-2; TRBD1 matches 8 bases. The CDR3 extends over 17 amino acids. J gave up 2 bases and V 0 bases, and 9 bases lay outside the gene matches. Looked up from germline, CDR1 is SGHRS and CDR2 is YFSETQ. The CDR3 is CASSLDRGALSNYGYTF. In DNA, the CDR3 is TGCGCCAGCAGCTTGGACAGGGGGGCTCTTTCGAACTATGGCTACACCTTC.

The sample holds many counts of this clonotype. The chain joins TRBV4-2 to TRBJ2-7; unclear D gene. Germline-derived CDR1 and CDR2 are LGHNA and YNFKEQ. V was trimmed by 3 bases and J by 0 bases, leaving 12 bases between them. The CDR3 covers 15 residues. Here the CDR3 DNA reads TGTGCCAGCAGCCAGCAGGCTTACAGCTCCTACGAGCAGTACTTC. Translating gives CASSQQAYSSYEQYF.

This clonotype was seen ten or more times. The chain is built from TRBV3-1 and TRBJ2-7; D uncertain. Trimming pared 1 base from V and 0 bases from J, leaving 13 bases between. This CDR3 spans 16 amino acids. Germline V gene lookup returns CDR1 LGHDT and CDR2 YNNKEL (reference sequence). CDR3 sequence reads: CASSQGFGQNSYEQYF. For the CDR3, the DNA is TGTGCCAGCAGCCAAGGTTTCGGCCAGAACTCCTACGAGCAGTACTTC.